This TCR beta chain was recovered during a study of cytomegalovirus exposure and HLA in healthy donors. About the research overall: Among the 400 or so donors who were genotyped, approximately 83% fell in the genetic ancestry cluster that is associated with self-reported Caucasian donors. Overall study findings and caveats: The Asian-associated ancestry cluster reportedly had fewer N-insertions than the roughly 670-donor mean in a later analysis. In an earlier analysis, productive rearrangement rates for most beta V segments clustered near 87% or 30%. Later analysis identified a missense DCLRE1C variant that was linked to TCR beta V- and J-gene trimming.

The CDR3 has 18 amino acids. V was clipped by 3 bases and J by 0 bases; unmatched bases: 13. Germline CDR1 reads SGHRS; CDR2 reads YFSETQ. PCR used 60 Vbeta primers and 13 Jbeta primers. TCRdb keeps only in-frame clones here, not all; method: immunoSEQ multiplex PCR. The data hold some 200,000 clones, with less than 80% observed a single time. Notes on this clone: Its cognate antigen is unknown.

The V and J genes are TRBV5-1 and TRBJ2-3; 7 bases line up with TRBD1. Sequenced input: PBMCs. The source of this sequence is a girl aged 2-10 years in good health and CMV-seronegative. The CDR3 sequence is CASSWGTALGTSTDTQYF. The DNA for the CDR3 is TGCGCCAGCAGCTGGGGGACAGCTCTCGGAACTAGCACAGATACGCAGTATTTT.